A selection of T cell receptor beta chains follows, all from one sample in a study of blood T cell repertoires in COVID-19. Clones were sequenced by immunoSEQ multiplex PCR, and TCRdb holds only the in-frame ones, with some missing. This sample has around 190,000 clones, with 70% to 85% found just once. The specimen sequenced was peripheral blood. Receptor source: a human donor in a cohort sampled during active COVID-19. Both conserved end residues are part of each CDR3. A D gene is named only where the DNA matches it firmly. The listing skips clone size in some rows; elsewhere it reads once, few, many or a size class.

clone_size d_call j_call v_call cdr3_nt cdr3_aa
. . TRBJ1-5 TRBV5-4 TGTGCCAGCAGCTTGAAAGGGGTCAATCAGCCCCAGCATTTT CASSLKGVNQPQHF
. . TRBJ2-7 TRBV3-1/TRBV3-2 TGTGCCAGCAGCCAACTTTACGAGCAGTACTTC CASSQLYEQYF
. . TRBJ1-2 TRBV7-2 TGTGCCAGCAGCCCCGCCAGGGGCGACTCAGATGGCTACACCTTC CASSPARGDSDGYTF
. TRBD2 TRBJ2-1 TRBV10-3 TGTGCCATCAGTGAGAGGCTAGCGGGAGACAATGAGCAGTTCTTC CAISERLAGDNEQFF
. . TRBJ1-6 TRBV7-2 TGTGCCAGCAGCCCCGTTAACTCCTATAATTCACCCCTCCACTTT CASSPVNSYNSPLHF
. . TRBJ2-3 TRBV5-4 TGTGCCAGCAGCTTGGCCGCAGATACGCAGTATTTT CASSLAADTQYF
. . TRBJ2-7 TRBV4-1 TGCGCCAGCAGCCAAGGGACAGAACCCTACGAGCAGTACTTC CASSQGTEPYEQYF
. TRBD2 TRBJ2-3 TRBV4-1 TGCGCCAGCAGCACCCACTCGGGACTAGCGGGAGGGCCCACAGATACGCAGTATTTT CASSTHSGLAGGPTDTQYF
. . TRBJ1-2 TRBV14 TGTGCCAGCAGCCAAGTAATCAGCCCGACTGGGGGCTACACCTTC CASSQVISPTGGYTF
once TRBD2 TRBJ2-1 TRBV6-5 TGTGCCAGCAGTTACTCTGTAGCGGGAAGGAATGAGCAGTTCTTC CASSYSVAGRNEQFF
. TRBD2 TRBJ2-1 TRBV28 TGTGCCAGCAGATCCGGACTAGCGGGGAACTACAATGAGCAGTTCTTC CASRSGLAGNYNEQFF
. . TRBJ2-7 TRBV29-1 TGCAGCGTTGAAGCTACAGGGTACGAGCAGTACTTC CSVEATGYEQYF
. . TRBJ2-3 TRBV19 TGTGCCAGTAGAACCGGGACTCCGGCCACAGATACGCAGTATTTT CASRTGTPATDTQYF
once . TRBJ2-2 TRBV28 TGTGCCAGCAGTCCCGGGAACACCGGGGAGCTGTTTTTT CASSPGNTGELFF
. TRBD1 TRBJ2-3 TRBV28 TGTGCCAGCAGTTTTCGCGGACAGGGGTGGGGAGATACGCAGTATTTT CASSFRGQGWGDTQYF
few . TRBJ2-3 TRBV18 TGTGCCAGCTCACCACAGCGCGGCCGGGCAGGGTCCTATCCCCATACGCAGTATTTT CASSPQRGRAGSYPHTQYF
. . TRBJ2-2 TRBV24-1 TGTGCCACCAGTGATTATCCCCTTCACAGGGTTTCCTACACCGGGGAGCTGTTTTTT CATSDYPLHRVSYTGELFF
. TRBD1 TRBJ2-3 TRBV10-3 TGTGCCATCAGGCCGGGACAGGGGACAGATACGCAGTATTTT CAIRPGQGTDTQYF
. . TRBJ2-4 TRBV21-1 TGTGCCTCACCACCGGACAGGGCGATATCAGGGGTCAAAAACATTCAGTACTTC CASPPDRAISGVKNIQYF
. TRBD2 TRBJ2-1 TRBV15 TGTGCCACCAGCCCAATCCCCCTAGCGGGGGCCTACAATGAGCAGTTCTTC CATSPIPLAGAYNEQFF
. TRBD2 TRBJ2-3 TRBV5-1 TGCGCCAGCAGCTCGGGACTAGCGGGAGGCACAGATACGCAGTATTTT CASSSGLAGGTDTQYF
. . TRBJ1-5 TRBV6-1 TGTGCCAGCAGTGAACAGGGACTTAGCAATCAGCCCCAGCATTTT CASSEQGLSNQPQHF
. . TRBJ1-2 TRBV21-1 TGTGCCAGCAGCACCGGGATCGACTATGGCTACACCTTC CASSTGIDYGYTF
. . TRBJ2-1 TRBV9 TGTGCCAGCAGCCTACCACCCGAGGGGGGGGGTGAGCAGTTCTTC CASSLPPEGGGEQFF
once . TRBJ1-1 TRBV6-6 TGTGCCAGCAGAGGACAGATGAACACTGAAGCTTTCTTT CASRGQMNTEAFF
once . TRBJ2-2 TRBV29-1 TGCAGCGTGGGAGACTGGAGGAGCGGGGAGCTGTTTTTT CSVGDWRSGELFF